The clone carrying this TCR beta chain was observed at least ten times. An expansion of CD8+CD57+ cells by flow cytometry had been shown in patients chosen for sequencing. From germline, CDR1 is MGHRA and CDR2 YSYEKL. The trim removed 1 base at V and 4 bases at J, leaving 3 bases unmatched. The CDR3 covers 15 residues. The TCR beta profiling, which covered VDJ combination and CDR3 sequence, was carried out using genomic DNA as the template. TCRdb used MiXCR to reprocess the reads, holding one entry per CDR3 protein. The table includes around 180,000 distinct CDR3 sequences, approximately 48% detected once. The data originate from a study of CD8+CD57+ T cells in acquired aplastic anemia.

The sequence came from a human donor with aplastic anemia. Sequenced material: sorted CD4+, CD8+, or CD8+CD57+ T cells (not recorded which) from PBMCs. The gene calls are TRBV4-1 and TRBJ2-5; 10 bases agree with TRBD1. DNA for the CDR3: TGCGCCAGCAGCCAAGGACAGGGGGCATCAGAGACCCAGTACTTC. As protein: CASSQGQGASETQYF.